This TCR beta chain was captured by sequencing in a study of T cell responses to AZD1222 COVID-19 vaccine (dated by TCRdb to the early 2020s). Context from the whole study: AZD1222 recipients given second doses at about 4 weeks or at about 12 weeks were pooled, since spike-specific TCR depth and breadth were not found to differ between the two schedules. Trial participants were enrolled by age into subgroups of 18-55, 56-69 and 70-plus years, and roughly 150, 30 and 60 TCR-sequenced participants, respectively, were included in these subgroups. TCR sequencing covered 230 or so trial participants: some 210 given two doses of AZD1222 and 26 given two doses of MenACWY control vaccine. Paper-wide results and their limitations: Most participants were white British and females outnumbered males, and the authors suggested that clonal diversity may have been underestimated. Spike-specific TCR breadth and depth rose significantly after two AZD1222 doses compared with day 0 and with MenACWY recipients. Conclusions about previously exposed vaccinees are limited, since just six AZD1222 recipients were seropositive for SARS-CoV-2 at baseline. In the small 56-69-year group, the increase in depth fell short of significance, most likely because of low power. Nearly half of unique spike-specific TCRs reportedly recognized epitopes outside regions mutated in the B.1.351 and B.1.1.7 variants. The whole spike protein was spanned by vaccine-associated CD4 TCRs, and dominant responses were seen in regions 160-218 and 743-854. No day 14 peak-response samples were available, so repertoires were characterized only after the peak T cell response.

A note on this clone: Its antigen is still unknown. The sample holds no much larger clone one base away, and base qualities are not on file.

Explained via the paper, the time point label denotes: baseline before first vaccination. The vaccinee samples were drawn from two UK trials, COV001 and COV002, one of which was a single-blind randomized controlled phase 2/3 trial testing AZD1222 (ChAdOx1 nCoV-19) in healthy adults. For TCRbeta chain sequencing, PBMC samples were collected from trial participants at day 0 and at day 28 after the second dose. The CDR3 regions of human TCRbeta chains were subjected to immunosequencing. On the study's bioinformatics: Repertoire TCRs were checked for matches against a reference library of SARS-CoV-2-specific TCRs that had been generated using the MIRA antigen-specificity platform. Breadth was defined as the fraction of unique TCRs that were SARS-CoV-2-associated, and depth was defined as the fraction of total T cells that were SARS-CoV-2-associated. Using the MIRA data, each spike-specific TCR was mapped to the spike region that the TCR reacts to and placed in a CD4 or CD8 class. Log10-transformed breadth and depth values were compared by one-way ANOVA with Sidak's multiple comparisons tests. As stored in TCRdb, this immuneACCESS dataset retains in-frame rearrangements with V and J assigned. A fraction of the clones does not appear; measured against another copy, unresolved V genes explain less than half of the discrepancy, and the remainder lacks a known reason. For V, J and clone size, that table is used; D and trimming come from the DNA. The sample table shows roughly 150,000 clones, and 80% to 90% are seen once. The ten largest make up roughly 4.7% of the sample.

Measured from the cysteine to the phenylalanine, the CDR3 is 16 residues long. The entry retains the CDR3 DNA only, 48 bases that are in frame from base 1. Trimming removed 1 base from V and 6 bases from J; the gene matches leave 5 bases unexplained. CDR1 and CDR2 are read off the germline V gene as SGHNT and YENEEA. The rearranged chain carries TRBV11-3 and TRBJ2-1; the junction holds 11 bases that match TRBD2. The receptor comes from an adult in good health. Source: peripheral blood, taken on day 0 of AZD1222 vaccination. The CDR3 is CASSLGLSGRANEQFF. The DNA is TGTGCCAGCAGCTTAGGTCTTAGCGGGAGGGCCAATGAGCAGTTCTTC. Beyond the CDR3, the reference TRBV11-3 and TRBJ2-1 genes provide the residues; the full variable domain reads: EAGVVQSPRYKIIEKKQPVAFWCNPISGHNTLYWYLQNLGQGPELLIRYENEEAVDDSQLPKDRFSAERLKGVDSTLKIQPAELGDSAVYLCASSLGLSGRANEQFFGPGTRLTVL.